A single sample is the source of the 22 T cell receptor beta chains below, sequenced in a study of blood T cell repertoires in COVID-19. Clones were read by immunoSEQ multiplex PCR, and TCRdb kept only the in-frame ones, dropping some. The data contain 350,000 to 450,000 clones, around 87% of them singletons. The source material was PBMCs or T cells enriched from blood (not recorded which). These receptors originate from a young man who had recovered from COVID-19.

This rearrangement joins TRBV27 to TRBJ1-3; 7 nucleotides match TRBD1. The CDR3 length is 15 residues. CDR1 is MNHEY and CDR2 is SMNVEV in the germline V gene (reference sequence). V gave up 4 bases and J gave up 4 bases; unmatched junction bases: 7. In nucleotides, the CDR3 is TGTGCCAGCAGTTCGATCGGACAGGAGGGAAACACCATATATTTT. It encodes CASSSIGQEGNTIYF.

This clone has a single count. V and J are TRBV5-1 and TRBJ2-1, with 8 nucleotides matching TRBD2. Trimming at V came to 6 bases and at J to 5 bases, leaving 10 bases not matched to a gene. The germline V gene encodes CDR1 SGHRS and CDR2 YFSETQ. The CDR3 is made up of 15 amino acids. CDR3 DNA sequence: TGCGCCAGCAACAGCGCCCCGGGACTAGACAATGAGCAGTTCTTC. Amino acids: CASNSAPGLDNEQFF.

Notes on this clone: This sample also contains other DNA sequences that code for the same CDR3. The V gene is TRBV6-5, the J gene TRBJ1-5; tentatively, D is TRBD1 (6 bases). The CDR3 spans 12 residues. Trimming pared 6 bases from V and 4 bases from J, leaving 7 bases between. CDR1 and CDR2 from the germline V gene are MNHEY and SVGAGI. The CDR3 sequence is CASRTGNQPQHF. The CDR3 DNA reads TGTGCCAGCAGAACAGGGAATCAGCCCCAGCATTTT.

The chain uses TRBV5-4 and TRBJ2-1, with D perhaps matching TRBD2 (6 bases). Germline V lookup: CDR1 SGHNT, CDR2 YYREEE (reference sequence). The germline V and J ends were trimmed by 0 bases and 2 bases, with 12 bases remaining between them. This CDR3 is built from 16 residues. The CDR3 is CASSLGGSGTYNEQFF. The CDR3 DNA reads as TGTGCCAGCAGCTTGGGTGGTAGCGGAACCTACAATGAGCAGTTCTTC.

This rearrangement joins TRBV5-1 to TRBJ1-4, with 7 bases identical to TRBD1. Germline V gene lookup returns CDR1 SGHRS and CDR2 YFSETQ. Unmatched junction bases numbered 10, after V lost 4 bases and J lost 1 base. This CDR3 has 17 residues. CDR3 amino acids: CASSKTTGRRTNEKLFF. In DNA, the CDR3 is TGCGCCAGCAGCAAGACGACAGGGCGCCGAACTAATGAAAAACTGTTTTTT.

CDR3 residues: CATSRERTVRETQYF. CDR3 sequence (DNA): TGTGCCACCAGCAGAGAACGGACAGTTAGAGAGACCCAGTACTTC. V usage is TRBV15 and J usage is TRBJ2-5; D possibly corresponds to TRBD1 (6 bases). The germline V and J ends were trimmed by 0 bases and 4 bases, with 12 bases remaining between them. This CDR3 spans 15 amino acids. CDR1 is LNHNV, CDR2 YYDKDF, per germline (reference sequence).

For the CDR3, the DNA is TGTGCCACCAGTCCGGGGGGCCCCCGAGGCTACGAGCAGTACTTC. This sequence encodes CATSPGGPRGYEQYF. V and J are TRBV24-1 and TRBJ2-7, with TRBD2 as a possible D gene (7 bases). The CDR3 spans 15 residues. V was trimmed by 6 bases and J by 3 bases, leaving 17 bases between them. Germline values: CDR1 KGHDR, CDR2 SFDVKD.

The chain uses TRBV7-9 and TRBJ1-4; D unresolved. Germline CDR1 SEHNR, CDR2 FQNEAQ (reference sequence). The CDR3 length is 15 residues. V lost 0 bases to trimming and J lost 6 bases, with 11 bases between them. The CDR3 bases are TGTGCCAGCAGCTTAGCGAGCCCTTCTTATGAAAAACTGTTTTTT. Protein product: CASSLASPSYEKLFF.

This chain connects TRBV11-1 to TRBJ1-2; possibly TRBD1 for D (5 bases). This CDR3 spans 13 amino acids. V was cut by 5 bases and J by 7 bases, with 14 bases left in between. The germline CDR1 and CDR2 sequences are SGHAT and FQDESV (reference sequence). This CDR3 is CASSGGAGLGYTF. The CDR3 region has the DNA TGTGCCAGCAGCGGAGGGGCAGGTCTTGGCTACACCTTC.

The chain employs TRBV5-4 and TRBJ2-7, with 10 bases aligning to TRBD2. Germline-derived CDR1 and CDR2 are SGHNT and YYREEE (reference sequence). The CDR3 is 15 amino acids. J lost 4 bases, V lost 6 bases, and 10 bases had no gene match. CDR3 in DNA: TGTGCCAGCACCAGTCTAGCGGGAGATCTTTACGAGCAGTACTTC. This sequence encodes CASTSLAGDLYEQYF.

DNA of the CDR3: TGTGCCAGCAGGGAGGACTATGGCTACACCTTC. Translated: CASREDYGYTF. The chain is built from TRBV28 and TRBJ1-2; unclear D gene. The CDR3 totals 11 residues. V was cut by 6 bases and J by 3 bases, with 5 bases left in between. Germline loops: CDR1 MDHEN, CDR2 SYDVKM.

This chain joins TRBV13 and TRBJ2-5; 11 positions match TRBD1. Germline assignment: CDR1 PRHDT and CDR2 FYEKMQ (reference sequence). The V and J ends lost 5 bases and 5 bases, in that order; junction bases with no gene match: 10. The CDR3 consists of 16 residues. CDR3 nucleotides: TGTGCCAGCAGCCGCCGGGACAGGGGGTTTGGGGAGACCCAGTACTTC. It encodes CASSRRDRGFGETQYF.

The gene calls are TRBV7-9 and TRBJ2-5, with TRBD1 matching 12 bases. The germline CDR1 and CDR2 sequences are SEHNR and FQNEAQ (reference sequence). The junction had 7 bases not matched to a gene; V was cut back by 4 bases and J by 4 bases. The CDR3 is 16 residues long. The CDR3 loop is CASSSPGQGALETQYF. CDR3 nucleotide sequence: TGTGCCAGCAGCTCCCCGGGACAGGGGGCGTTAGAGACCCAGTACTTC.

The chain carries TRBV18 and TRBJ2-2, with 7 bases lining up with TRBD2. The germline CDR1 and CDR2 sequences are KGHSH and LQKENI. V gave up 3 bases and J gave up 3 bases; unmatched junction bases: 7. The CDR3 sequence is 16 residues long. Here the CDR3 reads CASSPVAGLYTGELFF. The CDR3 DNA reads as TGTGCCAGCTCACCTGTGGCGGGACTATACACCGGGGAGCTGTTTTTT.

V and J are TRBV2 and TRBJ1-1, with D possibly being TRBD1 (5 bases). Germline CDR1 is SNHLY and CDR2 is FYNNEI. The CDR3 extends over 13 amino acids. The V end lost 4 bases, the J end lost 4 bases, and 10 bases lay between the germline ends. CDR3 sequence reads: CASSGGRVTEAFF. Here the CDR3 DNA reads TGTGCCAGCAGTGGGGGCCGCGTCACTGAAGCTTTCTTT.

This chain links TRBV15 with TRBJ1-4, with D uncertain. Trimming removed 0 bases at V and 5 bases at J, with 10 bases between. Germline loops: CDR1 LNHNV, CDR2 YYDKDF (reference sequence). The CDR3 runs to 15 residues. The chain's CDR3 is CATSRDLAGNEKLFF. In nucleotides, the CDR3 is TGTGCCACCAGCAGAGATTTGGCGGGGAATGAAAAACTGTTTTTT.

The chain combines TRBV5-1 with TRBJ2-2, with TRBD2 matching over 8 bases. Germline V CDR1 and CDR2: SGHRS, YFSETQ. The CDR3 consists of 17 residues. V was clipped by 4 bases and J by 6 bases; unmatched bases: 14. This CDR3 is CASSPPLAGGTAGELFF. In DNA, the CDR3 is TGCGCCAGCAGCCCGCCCCTTGCGGGAGGAACCGCCGGGGAGCTGTTTTTT. Full variable domain (outside the CDR3, taken from reference TRBV5-1 and TRBJ2-2): KAGVTQTPRYLIKTRGQQVTLSCSPISGHRSVSWYQQTPGQGLQFLFEYFSETQRNKGNFPGRFSGRQFSNSRSEMNVSTLELGDSALYLCASSPPLAGGTAGELFFGEGSRLTVL.

The gene calls are TRBV18 and TRBJ1-6; 7 bases are a match to TRBD1. The CDR3 consists of 14 residues. Germline lookup yields CDR1 KGHSH and CDR2 LQKENI. V trimming: 4 bases; J trimming: 4 bases; junction bases outside the gene matches: 1. The CDR3 spells CASSRDSYNSPLHF. The CDR3 nucleotides read TGTGCCAGCTCACGGGACAGTTATAATTCACCCCTCCACTTT. The full variable domain, with the rest looked up from reference TRBV18 and TRBJ1-6, is NAGVMQNPRHLVRRRGQEARLRCSPMKGHSHVYWYRQLPEEGLKFMVYLQKENIIDESGMPKERFSAEFPKEGPSILRIQQVVRGDSAAYFCASSRDSYNSPLHFGNGTRLTVT.

The rearrangement links TRBV6-1 to TRBJ2-3; the match to TRBD2 covers 7 bases. CDR1 and CDR2 from the germline V gene are MNHNS and SASEGT. The CDR3 is 17 amino acids. V dropped 0 bases and J dropped 4; count of bases not matched to a gene: 10. CDR3 amino acids: CASSEAPSGGGSDTQYF. DNA for the CDR3: TGTGCCAGCAGTGAAGCGCCTAGCGGAGGAGGGTCAGATACGCAGTATTTT.

This clone was detected only a few times. The genes are TRBV3-1 (or the pseudogene TRBV3-2) and TRBJ1-4, with D uncertain. This CDR3 has 15 residues. Between the trimmed V and J ends, which lost 1 base and 8 bases, there was a span of 14 bases. Germline loops: CDR1 LGHDT, CDR2 YNNKEL (reference sequence). For the CDR3, the DNA is TGTGCCAGCAGCCAAGTAGGCGGAACTACCGAAAAACTGTTTTTT. This gives the protein CASSQVGGTTEKLFF.

The chain combines TRBV4-2 with TRBJ2-7; 12 nucleotides line up with TRBD1. The CDR3 totals 15 residues. J was trimmed by 12 bases and V by 4 bases; bases with no gene match: 13. Per germline, CDR1 LGHNA and CDR2 YNFKEQ. CDR3 amino acids: CASSPSGTGGGERYF. The DNA for the CDR3 is TGTGCCAGCAGCCCTTCCGGGACAGGGGGCGGCGAACGGTACTTC.

The rearrangement joins TRBV5-6 to TRBJ2-7; 10 positions match TRBD1. This CDR3 has 14 amino acids. Germline V lookup: CDR1 SGHDT, CDR2 YYEEEE. V lost 4 bases and J lost 3; bases outside the gene matches: 4. CDR3 amino acids: CASSAGTGVYEQYF. The CDR3 DNA follows: TGTGCCAGCAGCGCCGGGACAGGGGTCTACGAGCAGTACTTC.